These T cell receptor beta chains were read from a single sample in a study of T cell responses to AZD1222 COVID-19 vaccine. The repertoire was sequenced with immunoSEQ multiplex PCR; TCRdb's copy has only in-frame clones and lacks some. The sample has about 110,000 clones, around 90% seen once. This specimen was peripheral blood, taken 28 days after the second AZD1222 dose. Every receptor here comes from an adult who received the AZD1222 COVID-19 vaccine. CDR3s include the opening cysteine and the closing phenylalanine or tryptophan. A D gene is named only where the DNA matches it firmly. A clone size is listed for some rows: how often the clone was seen (once, few, many), or a class if it is expanded.

TRBV6-1	TRBJ2-3	NA	NA	TGTGCCAGCATAATCTCCGATTCCCCAGATACGCAGTATTTT	CASIISDSPDTQYF
TRBV4-1	TRBJ2-1	TRBD1	NA	TGCGCCAGCTCTTCAGGGGGCGCTTACAATGAGCAGTTCTTC	CASSSGGAYNEQFF
TRBV6-5	TRBJ1-1	TRBD1	NA	TGTGCCAGCACACCGCATCCAGGGGGAGGAACTGAAGCTTTCTTT	CASTPHPGGGTEAFF
TRBV9	TRBJ2-3	NA	NA	TGTGCCAGCAGCGCCCCCGGGCTGTCCGGGGGGCAGTATTTT	CASSAPGLSGGQYF
TRBV29-1	TRBJ1-2	TRBD1	NA	TGCAGCGTTACCACTCATGGGACAGGGACCCGCTATGGCTACACCTTC	CSVTTHGTGTRYGYTF
TRBV19	TRBJ2-5	TRBD2	NA	TGTGCCAGTAACCCGGGGGGGGCCGGAGGGGAGACCCAGTACTTC	CASNPGGAGGETQYF
TRBV7-9	TRBJ1-3	NA	NA	TGTGCCAGCAGTAGGGGATCTGGAAACACCATATATTTT	CASSRGSGNTIYF
TRBV2	TRBJ2-1	TRBD1	once	TGTGCCACTAACCAGCCGGGACAGGGGATACATGAGCAGTTCTTC	CATNQPGQGIHEQFF
TRBV10-3	TRBJ1-4	NA	NA	TGTGCCATCAGCGCCGGGACGTCAGGAGGGGAAAAACTGTTTTTT	CAISAGTSGGEKLFF
TRBV12-5	TRBJ1-2	NA	once	TGTGCTAGTGGTTTAGGCTCGGGCTACACCTTC	CASGLGSGYTF
TRBV29-1	TRBJ2-4	NA	NA	TGCAGCGTTGCTCTGGGCAGTCGGACAAACATTCAGTACTTC	CSVALGSRTNIQYF
TRBV7-2	TRBJ2-7	NA	NA	TGTGCCAGCAGCTTTAGCGGAGTTCCTTCCGAGCAGTACTTC	CASSFSGVPSEQYF
TRBV25-1	TRBJ2-1	TRBD1	NA	TGTGCCAGCAGTGAATCAGGGACAGGGTCAGATGAGCAGTTCTTC	CASSESGTGSDEQFF
TRBV7-6	TRBJ2-2	TRBD2	NA	TGTGCCAGCAGCTTACCCCTGCGGGAGAGACTCACCGGGGAGCTGTTTTTT	CASSLPLRERLTGELFF
TRBV11-3	TRBJ1-6	NA	NA	TGTGCCAGCAGCCCGAGCCCGGACAGCGGCTCACCCCTCCACTTT	CASSPSPDSGSPLHF
TRBV28	TRBJ1-2	NA	NA	TGTGCCAGCACCACCTCGGGGACGTACTATGGCTACACCTTC	CASTTSGTYYGYTF
TRBV27	TRBJ2-1	TRBD2	once	TGTGCCAGCACTAGCGGAGGGGTCTACAATGAGCAGTTCTTC	CASTSGGVYNEQFF
TRBV11-3	TRBJ2-1	TRBD1	NA	TGTGCCAGCAGATCCGCCGGGACAGCATACAATGAGCAGTTCTTC	CASRSAGTAYNEQFF
TRBV3-1/TRBV3-2	TRBJ2-7	NA	NA	TGTGCCAGCAGCCAAGATAAGGAGCGGGCCTACGAGCAGTACTTC	CASSQDKERAYEQYF
TRBV5-1	TRBJ2-1	NA	NA	TGCGCCAGCAGCTTGGGTTGGGACAATGAGCAGTTCTTC	CASSLGWDNEQFF
TRBV5-4	TRBJ1-3	NA	few	TGTGCCAGCAGCTTGGGAGGGGCTGGAAACACCATATATTTT	CASSLGGAGNTIYF
TRBV10-1	TRBJ1-1	NA	few	TGCGCCAGCAGCGATGAGAAGAACACTGAAGCTTTCTTT	CASSDEKNTEAFF
TRBV5-8	TRBJ2-3	TRBD2	NA	TGTGCCAGCAGCCCAGGCGGGACTAGCGGGAGAGTAGATACGCAGTATTTT	CASSPGGTSGRVDTQYF
TRBV12-3/TRBV12-4	TRBJ2-7	NA	NA	TGTGCCAGCAGTTTGGGACGGGACTACGAGCAGTACTTC	CASSLGRDYEQYF
TRBV10-3	TRBJ2-7	TRBD1	NA	TGTGCCATCAGTGAGTCCTCAGACAGGGCCGAGCAGTACTTC	CAISESSDRAEQYF
TRBV28	TRBJ2-5	NA	NA	TGTGCCAGCAGTTTCTCGACCCTAGGGGAGACCCAGTACTTC	CASSFSTLGETQYF
TRBV28	TRBJ1-2	NA	NA	TGTGCCAGCAGTTTCGGGGGCTATGGCTACACCTTC	CASSFGGYGYTF
TRBV19	TRBJ2-3	NA	NA	TGTGCCAGTAGTACTACTAACAGGTTTTCTGGCACAGATACGCAGTATTTT	CASSTTNRFSGTDTQYF
TRBV19	TRBJ1-1	NA	few	TGTGCCACCGGAGGGGCTTTCTTT	CATGGAFF
TRBV27	TRBJ2-7	NA	once	TGTGCCAGCAGTTTAATTGAGGTTGGGTTGAACGAGCAGTACTTC	CASSLIEVGLNEQYF
TRBV7-6	TRBJ2-2	TRBD1	NA	TGTGCCAGCAGCCCAGGACAGGCAAACACCGGGGAGCTGTTTTTT	CASSPGQANTGELFF
TRBV11-1	TRBJ1-3	NA	NA	TGTGCCAGCAGCTTAAAACTATATCCTGGAAACACCATATATTTT	CASSLKLYPGNTIYF
TRBV5-1	TRBJ1-1	NA	few	TGCGCCAGCAGCGCGACGGGCGGATGGGGCACTGAAGCTTTCTTT	CASSATGGWGTEAFF
TRBV5-1	TRBJ1-4	NA	NA	TGCGCCAGCAGCTTGTGGTCGGCCAATAATGAAAAACTGTTTTTT	CASSLWSANNEKLFF
TRBV9	TRBJ1-2	NA	NA	TGTGCCAGCAGCGCAGGGCTTGAGGGGGGCTACACCTTC	CASSAGLEGGYTF